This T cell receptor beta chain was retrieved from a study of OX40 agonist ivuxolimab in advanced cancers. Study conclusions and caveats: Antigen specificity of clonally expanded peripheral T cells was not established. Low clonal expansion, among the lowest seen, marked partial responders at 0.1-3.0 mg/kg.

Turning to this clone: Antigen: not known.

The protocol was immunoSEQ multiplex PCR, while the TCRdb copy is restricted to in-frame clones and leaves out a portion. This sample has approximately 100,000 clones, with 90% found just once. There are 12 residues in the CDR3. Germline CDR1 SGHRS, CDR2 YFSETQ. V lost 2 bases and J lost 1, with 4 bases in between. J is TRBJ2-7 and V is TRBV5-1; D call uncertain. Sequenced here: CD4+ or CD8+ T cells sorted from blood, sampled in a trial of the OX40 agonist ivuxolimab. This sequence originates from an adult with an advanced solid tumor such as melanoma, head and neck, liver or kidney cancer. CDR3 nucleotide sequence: TGCGCCAGCAGCTTAGTTTCCTACGAGCAGTACTTC. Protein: CASSLVSYEQYF.